This T cell receptor beta chain was captured in a study of T cells in Graves' hyperthyroidism and ophthalmopathy. This clonotype was recorded many times. Antigen: not known. CDR3 length: 14 residues. V lost 6 bases and J 0 bases, leaving 11 bases between the germline ends. Germline V gene lookup returns CDR1 SGHAT and CDR2 FQNNGV. Findings of the study overall: The model anticipated ophthalmopathy a median about six months pre-onset.

The study enrolled patients aged 18 to 65 with newly diagnosed hyperthyroidism of under 2 months' duration. Uncontrolled infection, other autoimmune disease, pregnancy or lactation barred patients from enrollment. Regions amplified from RNA transcripts were the TCR beta CDR3 regions. Researchers ran a first-round RT-PCR on the TCR CDR3 using the HTBI primer set. TCRdb re-analysed the multiplex PCR reads in MiXCR, keeping a single row per CDR3 protein. The repertoire includes roughly 380,000 distinct CDR3 sequences, 11% to 15% of them detected once, and about 10% sits in the top ten. The specimen sequenced was blood. The TCR originated in a woman aged 60 to 75 with Graves' hyperthyroidism. This chain links TRBV11-2 with TRBJ1-2, with a tentative D call TRBD1 (5 bases). The CDR3 spells CASSLTEANYGYTF. The DNA for the CDR3 is TGTGCCAGCAGTTTGACAGAAGCTAACTATGGCTACACCTTC.